This TCR beta chain was found in a study of blood T cells in healthy people across ages. V gave up 4 bases and J gave up 9 bases; unmatched junction bases: 14. In germline, CDR1 is LGHNA, CDR2 YNFKEQ. The CDR3 is 16 amino acids. Primers used in a second PCR of about 6 to 11 cycles were a sample-barcoded 5' primer and a J-beta primer mix. From the 5' RACE reads, TCRdb called clonotypes with MiXCR, one entry per CDR3 protein. The repertoire holds some 920,000 distinct CDR3 sequences, with roughly 51% as singletons. The chain uses TRBV4-2 and TRBJ2-1; 8 bases match TRBD2. What was sequenced was blood. This receptor was taken from a woman aged 60-70 years in good health. The chain's CDR3 is CASSRGTGGRSSEQFF. Here the CDR3 DNA reads TGTGCCAGCAGCCGCGGAACTGGCGGGAGGTCGAGTGAGCAGTTCTTC.